Sequencing of this TCR beta chain was carried out in a study of human T cells and chemical hapten exposure. TCRdb re-derived calls from the RACE reads in MiXCR, one entry per CDR3 protein. The sample lists about 96,000 distinct CDR3 sequences, about 9.3% occurring once. Time point specified: patch test 2, 6 weeks after DPC sensitization. Regarding treatment: therapeutic diphenylcyclopropenone sensitization with weekly scalp DPC. This clonotype was found a few times. The germline CDR1 and CDR2 sequences are MDHEN and SYDVKM. This CDR3 contains 15 residues. The ends were cut back, 3 bases at V and 2 bases at J, with 14 bases in the middle.

This sequence was found in a woman in her forties with alopecia areata. Some clones in this sample may be carry-over from other donors' samples. The chain is built from TRBV28 and TRBJ2-7; weak D call: TRBD2 (6 bases). The starting material was whole blood, obtained in connection with sensitization to the hapten diphenylcyclopropenone (DPC). In nucleotides, the CDR3 is TGTGCCAGCAGTTTTGGCGGGGCGGAGGCCTACGAGCAGTACTTC. It encodes CASSFGGAEAYEQYF.